The clone carrying this T cell receptor (beta chain) was recorded many times. Its target is not known. The CDR3 end lies 3 residues beyond the end of the read and is filled in from the germline J gene. The record originates from a study of T cell clonality in common variable immunodeficiency. Produced via immunoSEQ multiplex PCR; TCRdb's table is partial and in-frame only. The repertoire yields roughly 60,000 clones, none seen only once; the top ten contain approximately 1.7%. Findings of the study overall: Authors noted CVID clonality's cause needs subpopulation repertoire sequencing. TCRbeta clonality was increased in CVID versus healthy controls.

The CDR3 is 13 amino acids. Per the germline V gene, CDR1 is LGHNT and CDR2 is FRNRAP. Source material: peripheral blood mononuclear cells. The clonotype comes from a person aged 18 to 75 in good health. The chain employs TRBV12-5 and TRBJ1-4, with a tentative D call TRBD1 (5 bases). CDR3 in amino acids: CASGSGTSDKLFF. CDR3 bases read: TGTGCTAGTGGTTCCGGGACTAGCGACAAA.